This T cell receptor (beta chain) was recorded in a study of blood T cell repertoires in COVID-19. This clone has more than one count but fewer than ten. V was trimmed by 7 bases and J by 8 bases, leaving 19 bases between them. Germline CDR1 and CDR2: SGDLS and YYNGEE. This CDR3 comprises 14 residues. The assay was immunoSEQ multiplex PCR, and TCRdb's table has in-frame clones only and misses some. The sample lists fewer than 200,000 clones; 80% to 90% were seen once. This sequence was found in a man between 18 and 35 years old who had recovered from COVID-19. The sequencing sample was made of peripheral blood. The chain carries TRBV9 and TRBJ2-1; a possible D gene is TRBD2 (6 bases). The CDR3 loop reads CASGGTSLKDEQFF. The CDR3 DNA is TGTGCCAGCGGGGGGACCTCCCTTAAGGATGAGCAGTTCTTC.